This record covers a single T cell receptor (beta chain). The sample originates from a study of blood T cell repertoires in COVID-19. Method: immunoSEQ multiplex PCR; TCRdb's copy keeps in-frame clones and lacks some. The sample contains more than 95,000 clones, around four fifths of which appear only once. Deletions cut 5 bases from V and 5 bases from J, with 12 bases between. Germline V lookup: CDR1 MNHEY, CDR2 SMNVEV (reference sequence). The CDR3 has 13 residues. The V gene is TRBV27, the J gene TRBJ1-1; D remains ambiguous. The sequencing sample was made of peripheral blood. The sequence was obtained from a man in his fifties or sixties with acute or convalescent COVID-19. The CDR3 sequence: CASSARGRTEAFF. The CDR3 region has the DNA TGTGCCAGCAGTGCCCGGGGAAGGACTGAAGCTTTCTTT.